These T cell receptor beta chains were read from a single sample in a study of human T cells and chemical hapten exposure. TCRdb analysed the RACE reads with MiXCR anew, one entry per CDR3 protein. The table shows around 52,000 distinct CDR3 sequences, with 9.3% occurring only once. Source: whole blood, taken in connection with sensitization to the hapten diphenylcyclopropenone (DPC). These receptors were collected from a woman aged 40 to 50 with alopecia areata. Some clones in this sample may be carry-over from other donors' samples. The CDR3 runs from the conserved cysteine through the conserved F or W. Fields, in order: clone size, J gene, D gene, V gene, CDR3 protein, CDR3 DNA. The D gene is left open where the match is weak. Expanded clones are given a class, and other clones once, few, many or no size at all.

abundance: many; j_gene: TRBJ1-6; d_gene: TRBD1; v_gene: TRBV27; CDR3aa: CASSSVIGQGTAPLHF; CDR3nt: TGTGCCAGCAGTTCGGTAATAGGACAGGGTACTGCACCCCTCCACTTT
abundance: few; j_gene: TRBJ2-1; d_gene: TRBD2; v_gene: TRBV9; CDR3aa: CASSLSLGRGVDSEQFF; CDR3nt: TGTGCCAGCAGCCTCAGCCTGGGGCGGGGGGTCGATAGTGAGCAGTTCTTC
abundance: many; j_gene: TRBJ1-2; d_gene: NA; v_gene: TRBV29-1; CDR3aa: CSVEFTGDGTGYTF; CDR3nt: TGCAGCGTTGAATTTACTGGAGACGGGACAGGCTACACCTTC
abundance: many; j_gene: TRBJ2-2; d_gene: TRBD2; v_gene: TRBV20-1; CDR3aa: CSVPREHSSTGELFF; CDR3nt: TGCAGTGTGCCGCGGGAGCATTCGTCCACCGGGGAGCTGTTTTTT
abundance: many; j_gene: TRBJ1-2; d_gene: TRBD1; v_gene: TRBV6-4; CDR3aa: CASSRTGANYGYTF; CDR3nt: TGTGCCAGCTCCCGGACAGGGGCCAACTATGGCTACACCTTC
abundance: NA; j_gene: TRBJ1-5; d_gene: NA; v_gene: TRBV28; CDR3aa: CASRPSLASNQPQHF; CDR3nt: TGTGCCAGCAGGCCGAGCTTAGCTAGCAATCAGCCCCAGCATTTT
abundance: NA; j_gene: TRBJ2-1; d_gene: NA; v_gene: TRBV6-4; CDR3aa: CASSDSVANEQFF; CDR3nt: TGTGCCAGCAGTGACTCGGTAGCCAATGAGCAGTTCTTC
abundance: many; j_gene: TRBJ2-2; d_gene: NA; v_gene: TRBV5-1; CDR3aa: CASAHLVSGSYTGELFF; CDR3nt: TGCGCCAGCGCGCATCTCGTGAGTGGCAGCTACACCGGGGAGCTGTTTTTT
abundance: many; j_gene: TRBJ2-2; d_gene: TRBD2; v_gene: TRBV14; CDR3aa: CASSRLPGLSNTGELFF; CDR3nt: TGTGCCAGCAGCCGATTACCGGGACTATCGAACACCGGGGAGCTGTTTTTT
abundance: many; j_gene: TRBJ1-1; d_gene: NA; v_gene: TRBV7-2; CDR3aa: CASSPPRGNTEAFF; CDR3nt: TGTGCCAGCAGCCCCCCCCGGGGAAACACTGAAGCTTTCTTT
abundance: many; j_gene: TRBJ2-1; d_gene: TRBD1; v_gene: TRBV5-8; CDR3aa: CASSMRPGQGYNEQFF; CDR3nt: TGTGCCAGCAGCATGAGGCCGGGACAGGGGTACAATGAGCAGTTCTTC
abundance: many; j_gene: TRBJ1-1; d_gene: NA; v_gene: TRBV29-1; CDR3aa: CSVEGGEATNTEAFF; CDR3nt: TGCAGCGTTGAGGGAGGTGAGGCGACGAACACTGAAGCTTTCTTT
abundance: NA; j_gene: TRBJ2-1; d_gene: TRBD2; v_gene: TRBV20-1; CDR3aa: CSARVTASGDFNEQFF; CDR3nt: TGCAGTGCTAGAGTCACGGCTAGCGGGGATTTCAATGAGCAGTTCTTC
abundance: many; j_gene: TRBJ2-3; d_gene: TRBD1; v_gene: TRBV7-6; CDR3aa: CASSSGSGQGTHTQYF; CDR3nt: TGTGCCAGCAGCTCGGGTTCTGGACAGGGAACCCATACGCAGTATTTT
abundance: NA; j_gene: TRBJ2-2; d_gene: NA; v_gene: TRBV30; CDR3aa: CAWSVKGITGELFF; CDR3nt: TGTGCCTGGAGTGTTAAGGGAATCACCGGGGAGCTGTTTTTT
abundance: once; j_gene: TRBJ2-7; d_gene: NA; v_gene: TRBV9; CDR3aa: CASSVEDSGTDPYEQYF; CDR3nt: TGTGCCAGCAGCGTAGAGGACTCGGGGACCGATCCCTACGAGCAGTACTTC
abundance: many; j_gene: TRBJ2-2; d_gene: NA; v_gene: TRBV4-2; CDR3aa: CASSQDTTGTPGGELFF; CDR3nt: TGTGCCAGCAGCCAAGACACGACGGGGACTCCCGGCGGGGAGCTGTTTTTT
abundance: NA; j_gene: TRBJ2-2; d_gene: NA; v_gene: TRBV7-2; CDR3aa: CASRRDTVTGELFF; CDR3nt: TGTGCCAGCAGAAGGGACACGGTCACCGGGGAGCTGTTTTTT
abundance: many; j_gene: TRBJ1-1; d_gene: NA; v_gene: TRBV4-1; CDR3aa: CASSQDSGTQTEAFF; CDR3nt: TGCGCCAGCAGCCAAGATTCAGGGACCCAAACTGAAGCTTTCTTT
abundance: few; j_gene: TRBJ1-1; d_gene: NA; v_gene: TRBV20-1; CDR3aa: CSARLPGHLMNTEAFF; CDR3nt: TGCAGTGCTAGACTACCGGGACACCTGATGAACACTGAAGCTTTCTTT
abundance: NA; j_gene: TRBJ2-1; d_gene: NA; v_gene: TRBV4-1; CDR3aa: CASSQESGLVEQFF; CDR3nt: TGCGCCAGCAGCCAAGAATCAGGGTTGGTTGAGCAGTTCTTC
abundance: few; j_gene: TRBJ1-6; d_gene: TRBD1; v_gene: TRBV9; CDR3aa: CASSVGTGESRSPLHF; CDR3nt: TGTGCCAGCAGCGTCGGGACAGGCGAATCAAGATCACCCCTCCACTTT